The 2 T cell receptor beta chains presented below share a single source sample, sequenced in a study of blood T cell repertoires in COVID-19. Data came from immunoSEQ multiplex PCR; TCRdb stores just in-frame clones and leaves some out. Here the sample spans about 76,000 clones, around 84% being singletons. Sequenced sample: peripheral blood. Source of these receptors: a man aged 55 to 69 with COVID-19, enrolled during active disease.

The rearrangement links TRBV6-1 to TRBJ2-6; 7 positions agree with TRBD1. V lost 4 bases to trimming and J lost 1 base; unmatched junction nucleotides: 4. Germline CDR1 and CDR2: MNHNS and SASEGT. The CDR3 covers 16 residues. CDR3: CASSATGFSGANVLTF. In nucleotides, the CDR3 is TGTGCCAGCAGTGCGACAGGGTTTTCTGGGGCCAACGTCCTGACTTTC.

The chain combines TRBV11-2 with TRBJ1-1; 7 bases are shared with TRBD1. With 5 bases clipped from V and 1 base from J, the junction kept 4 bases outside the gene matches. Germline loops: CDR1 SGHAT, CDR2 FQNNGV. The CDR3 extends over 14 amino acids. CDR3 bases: TGTGCCAGCAGCCCGGACAGGAGGAACACTGAAGCTTTCTTT. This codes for CASSPDRRNTEAFF.